This T cell receptor beta chain came from a study of T cell responses to AZD1222 COVID-19 vaccine. The germline V gene encodes CDR1 LGHDT and CDR2 YNNKEL (reference sequence). V lost 0 bases, J lost 6 bases, and 3 bases lay in between. This CDR3 contains 11 residues. Libraries were prepared by immunoSEQ multiplex PCR; TCRdb keeps only in-frame clonotypes and omits some of them. Among over 60,000 clones listed, around 87% were seen once. The receptor's source is an adult in good health. The specimen comprised peripheral blood, sampled on day 0 of AZD1222 vaccination. The chain joins TRBV3-1 (or the pseudogene TRBV3-2) to TRBJ2-7; D gene unclear. The CDR3 is CASSQEGEQYF. In DNA, the CDR3 is TGTGCCAGCAGCCAAGAAGGCGAGCAGTACTTC.